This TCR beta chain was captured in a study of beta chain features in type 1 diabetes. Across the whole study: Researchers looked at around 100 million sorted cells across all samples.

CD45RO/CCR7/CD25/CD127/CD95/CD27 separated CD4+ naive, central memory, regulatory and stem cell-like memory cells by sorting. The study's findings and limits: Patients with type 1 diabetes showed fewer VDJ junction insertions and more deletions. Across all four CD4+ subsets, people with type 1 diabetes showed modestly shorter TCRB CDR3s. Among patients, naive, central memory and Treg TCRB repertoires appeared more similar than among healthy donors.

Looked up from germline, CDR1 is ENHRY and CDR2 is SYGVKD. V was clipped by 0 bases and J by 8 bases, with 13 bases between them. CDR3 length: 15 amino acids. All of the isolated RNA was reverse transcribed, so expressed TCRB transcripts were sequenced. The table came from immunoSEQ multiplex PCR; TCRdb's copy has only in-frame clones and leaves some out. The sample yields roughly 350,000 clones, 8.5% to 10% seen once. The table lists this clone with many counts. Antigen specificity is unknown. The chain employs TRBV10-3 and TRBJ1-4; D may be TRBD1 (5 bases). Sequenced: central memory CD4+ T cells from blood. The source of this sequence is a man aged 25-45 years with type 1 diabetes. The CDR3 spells CAISESSQGGEKLFF. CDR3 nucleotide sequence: TGTGCCATCAGTGAGTCCTCCCAGGGCGGGGAAAAACTGTTTTTT.